Following are 12 T cell receptor beta chains from one sample sequenced in a study of blood T cell repertoires in COVID-19. Assay used: immunoSEQ multiplex PCR; TCRdb lists only in-frame clones, some missing. The data hold approximately 260,000 clones, with roughly nine tenths observed a single time. Sequencing used PBMCs or T cells enriched from blood (not recorded which). Source of these receptors: a woman younger than 45 with acute COVID-19.

This clone was recorded once. The chain joins TRBV6-5 to TRBJ1-6; D might be TRBD1 (5 bases). Looked up from germline, CDR1 is MNHEY and CDR2 is SVGAGI. The length of the CDR3 is 15 residues. Trimming removed 6 bases at V and 7 bases at J, with 16 bases between. The CDR3 spells CASRSTGLINSPLHF. The CDR3 coding sequence is TGTGCCAGCAGATCCACGGGACTGATAAATTCACCCCTCCACTTT.

The genes are TRBV19 and TRBJ1-4, with TRBD1 as a possible D gene (5 bases). Germline V gene data show CDR1 as LNHDA and CDR2 as SQIVND (reference sequence). The CDR3 contains 15 residues. CDR3 amino acids: CATSLSGAVGEKLFF. DNA for the CDR3: TGTGCTACTTCTCTTAGCGGGGCTGTAGGCGAAAAACTGTTTTTT.

This sequence joins TRBV7-3 and TRBJ2-2; the match to TRBD2 covers 11 bases. The CDR3 is made up of 16 amino acids. V lost 8 bases to trimming and J lost 6 bases; unmatched junction nucleotides: 11. Germline CDR1 and CDR2: SGHTA and FQGTGA. The CDR3: CASSHSGRAGAGELFF. The DNA of the CDR3 is TGTGCCAGCTCTCATAGCGGGAGGGCCGGAGCCGGGGAGCTGTTTTTT.

The chain links TRBV24-1 to TRBJ2-3; a possible D gene is TRBD1 (6 bases). V was pared by 5 bases and J by 0 bases, with 8 bases between. In germline, CDR1 is KGHDR, CDR2 SFDVKD. The CDR3 loop spans 14 amino acids. CDR3 nucleotides: TGTGCCACCAGTGTGACAGGAAGCACAGATACGCAGTATTTT. Translation gives CATSVTGSTDTQYF.

The chain couples TRBV2 to TRBJ1-1, with D maybe TRBD1 (5 bases). The V end was cut by 6 bases, the J end by 5 bases, with 19 bases between. The CDR3 sequence is 15 residues long. Per the germline V gene, CDR1 is SNHLY and CDR2 is FYNNEI. CDR3 sequence (DNA): TGTGCCAGCAGAACTTTTCGGGAGGAGGGGACTGAAGCTTTCTTT. Translating it yields CASRTFREEGTEAFF.

J is TRBJ2-1 and V is TRBV2; TRBD2 is a possible D gene (6 bases). The CDR3 runs to 17 residues. V dropped 5 bases and J dropped 5 bases, with 22 bases sitting between them. Germline V gene sequence: CDR1 SNHLY, CDR2 FYNNEI. In nucleotides, the CDR3 is TGTGCCAGCAGTCCCGGGCCCTTCGGGGGAAATAACAATGAGCAGTTCTTC. Translation gives CASSPGPFGGNNNEQFF.

This rearrangement joins TRBV3-1 (or the pseudogene TRBV3-2) to TRBJ2-5, with D maybe TRBD1 (6 bases). CDR1 and CDR2 (germline): LGHDT, YNNKEL (reference sequence). CDR3 length equals 15 residues. Trimming removed 1 base at V and 7 bases at J, with 16 bases between. CDR3 in DNA: TGTGCCAGCAGCCAAGGGGGACAAGCAGGTGGGACCCAGTACTTC. Its translation is CASSQGGQAGGTQYF.

The chain uses TRBV5-1 and TRBJ1-2, with no clear D. Trimming pared 6 bases from V and 8 bases from J, leaving 20 bases between. Looked up from germline, CDR1 is SGHRS and CDR2 is YFSETQ. This CDR3 has 14 residues. The CDR3 here is CASNDPTMARGYTF. As DNA, the CDR3 is TGCGCCAGCAACGACCCCACTATGGCGAGAGGCTACACCTTC.

On this clone: The same CDR3 is also encoded by other DNA sequences in this sample. The rearrangement joins TRBV18 to TRBJ1-2, with TRBD1 matching over 7 bases. Germline V gene data show CDR1 as KGHSH and CDR2 as LQKENI. After removal of 3 bases from V and 8 bases from J, the junction contained 6 bases not matched to a gene. The CDR3 spans 13 residues. The CDR3 protein is CASSPDREYGYTF. As DNA, the CDR3 is TGTGCCAGCTCACCTGACAGGGAATACGGCTACACCTTC.

J is TRBJ2-4 and V is TRBV7-9; D is ambiguous. Germline V gives CDR1 SEHNR, CDR2 FQNEAQ (reference sequence). V gave up 6 bases and J gave up 9 bases, with 21 bases separating them. The CDR3 consists of 15 residues. The CDR3 DNA sequence: TGTGCCAGCAGTTCCCCTCCGGTCGCTAGTAGCATTCAGTACTTC. Residues: CASSSPPVASSIQYF.

This clone appeared a few times. The rearrangement joins TRBV18 to TRBJ1-2; D not certain. Trimming left V 2 bases short and J 2 bases short, with 6 bases between. Per the germline V gene, CDR1 is KGHSH and CDR2 is LQKENI. This CDR3 region has 13 residues. The CDR3 here is CASSPAGNYGYTF. The CDR3 coding sequence is TGTGCCAGCTCACCAGCAGGAAACTATGGCTACACCTTC.

This chain links TRBV5-8 with TRBJ1-5, with D unresolved. There are 14 residues in the CDR3. V gave up 2 bases and J gave up 0 bases, with 6 bases separating them. Germline V CDR1 and CDR2: SGHTS, YDEGEE. The CDR3 protein is CASSFSFSNQPQHF. In nucleotides, the CDR3 is TGTGCCAGCAGCTTTTCTTTTAGCAATCAGCCCCAGCATTTT.